The present TCR beta chain was sequenced within a study of T cell responses to AZD1222 COVID-19 vaccine. Concerning this clone: Its cognate antigen is unknown.

Study-level results: The CD4 TCRs associated with vaccination extended across spike and predominated at 160-218 and 743-854. Repertoires were obtained solely post-peak T cell response.

Generated by immunoSEQ multiplex PCR, the TCRdb table keeps only in-frame clones and is missing some. The sample holds about 53,000 clones, about 88% seen once. Sequencing used peripheral blood, obtained on day 0 of AZD1222 vaccination. The clonotype originates from an adult in good health.

The CDR3 DNA reads as TGTGCCAGCAGCCCAACTTCGACAGGGCTGGAAGGCTACACCTTC. This encodes CASSPTSTGLEGYTF. The gene calls are TRBV11-2 and TRBJ1-2; 7 bases map to TRBD1. This CDR3 has 15 residues. Per germline, CDR1 SGHAT and CDR2 FQNNGV. V was clipped by 5 bases and J by 8 bases; unmatched bases: 14.